The text below deals with one TCR beta chain. Its antigen is undetermined. Method: immunoSEQ multiplex PCR; TCRdb's copy keeps in-frame clones and lacks some. The sample lists about 1 million clones, around 76% seen once, with 1.4% in the top ten. Adult donors, all healthy and HIV-negative, had no recent acute infections or vaccinations. The data were taken from a study of shared clonotypes between healthy human individuals. Study-wide points: Tissue TCR repertoires likely differ from these blood-only repertoires. The represented genetic and exposure-history diversity was limited by the small number of donors.

The germline V gene encodes CDR1 MGHRA and CDR2 YSYEKL. After removal of 5 bases from V and 6 bases from J, the junction contained 9 bases not matched to a gene. The CDR3 runs to 15 residues. The chain is built from TRBV4-1 and TRBJ2-3, with 9 nucleotides matching TRBD1. The sample consisted of memory CD4+ T cells sorted from blood. Subset described: CD45RA-negative fraction. This clonotype was sampled from a man aged 18 to 29 in good health. CDR3 sequence reads: CASSYRTGTGDTQYF. In nucleotides, the CDR3 is TGCGCCAGCAGCTACCGGACAGGGACAGGGGATACGCAGTATTTT.